The present T cell receptor beta chain was sequenced within a study of shared clonotypes between healthy human individuals. The study, taken as a whole, reports: In this cohort, only blood was sampled, and tissue repertoires likely differ. The genetic and exposure-history diversity represented was limited by few donors.

Germline trimming cut 8 bases from V and 5 bases from J; bases unmatched to any gene: 7. Germline V gene data show CDR1 as SEHNR and CDR2 as FQNEAQ (reference sequence). The CDR3 length is 13 residues. Donors comprised healthy HIV-negative adults lacking recent acute infections or vaccinations. This clone appeared a single time. Its cognate antigen is unknown. Samples underwent the assay at deep level. The method was immunoSEQ multiplex PCR; TCRdb's version includes in-frame clones alone and lacks a portion of them. Among 2 million to 2.5 million clones listed, nearly 97% were seen once. This sequence originates from a man aged 18 to 29 in good health. The specimen was naive CD4+ T cells sorted from blood. The subset was: CD45RA+ positively selected. This rearrangement joins TRBV7-9 to TRBJ2-5, with 8 bases matching TRBD2. CDR3 sequence (DNA): TGTGCCAGCTATCAAGCGGGAGAGGAGACCCAGTACTTC. Encoded protein: CASYQAGEETQYF.